These T cell receptor beta chains were read from a single sample in a study of blood T cell repertoires in COVID-19. Method: immunoSEQ multiplex PCR; TCRdb's copy keeps in-frame clones and lacks some. Here the sample spans some 170,000 clones, about four fifths being singletons. Sequenced: peripheral blood. Receptors originate from a woman in her sixties or seventies with acute or convalescent COVID-19. CDR3s include the opening cysteine and the closing phenylalanine or tryptophan. A D gene is named only where the DNA matches it firmly. Part of the rows lack a size; the others show once, few, many or a class for expanded clones.

V gene: TRBV6-6
D gene: -
clone size: -
J gene: TRBJ2-7
CDR3 protein: CASRPGGIEQYF
CDR3 DNA: TGTGCCAGCAGGCCCGGAGGGATCGAGCAGTACTTC

V gene: TRBV5-1
D gene: TRBD1
clone size: -
J gene: TRBJ1-2
CDR3 protein: CASSRGQTFGLVYTF
CDR3 DNA: TGCGCCAGCAGCAGGGGACAGACTTTTGGGTTGGTCTACACCTTC

V gene: TRBV3-1/TRBV3-2
D gene: TRBD1
clone size: -
J gene: TRBJ2-1
CDR3 protein: CASSQDAGTGGNEQFF
CDR3 DNA: TGTGCCAGCAGCCAAGATGCGGGGACAGGGGGGAATGAGCAGTTCTTC

V gene: TRBV18
D gene: TRBD1
clone size: -
J gene: TRBJ2-1
CDR3 protein: CAVTGGYNEQFF
CDR3 DNA: TGTGCCGTCACAGGGGGGTACAATGAGCAGTTCTTC

V gene: TRBV10-3
D gene: TRBD1
clone size: -
J gene: TRBJ1-1
CDR3 protein: CAISPGQGEAFF
CDR3 DNA: TGTGCCATCAGTCCGGGACAGGGGGAAGCTTTCTTT

V gene: TRBV28
D gene: -
clone size: -
J gene: TRBJ1-5
CDR3 protein: CASSPYRALRSQPQHF
CDR3 DNA: TGTGCCAGCAGTCCCTACAGGGCTCTGAGGAGTCAGCCCCAGCATTTT

V gene: TRBV5-1
D gene: TRBD2
clone size: -
J gene: TRBJ2-7
CDR3 protein: CASSPTRTSGYEQYF
CDR3 DNA: TGCGCCAGCAGCCCAACCCGGACTAGCGGCTACGAGCAGTACTTC

V gene: TRBV2
D gene: -
clone size: -
J gene: TRBJ2-1
CDR3 protein: CASSDTGSGANNEQFF
CDR3 DNA: TGTGCCAGCAGTGATACCGGTAGCGGAGCTAACAATGAGCAGTTCTTC

V gene: TRBV12-5
D gene: -
clone size: -
J gene: TRBJ2-3
CDR3 protein: CASGLTSPDTQYF
CDR3 DNA: TGTGCTAGTGGTTTGACTAGCCCAGATACGCAGTATTTT

V gene: TRBV2
D gene: TRBD1
clone size: -
J gene: TRBJ2-4
CDR3 protein: CASRGQQNIQYF
CDR3 DNA: TGTGCCAGCAGGGGACAGCAAAACATTCAGTACTTC

V gene: TRBV4-1
D gene: TRBD1
clone size: -
J gene: TRBJ1-5
CDR3 protein: CASSQEVTGDYSNQPQHF
CDR3 DNA: TGCGCCAGCAGCCAAGAGGTAACAGGGGATTATAGCAATCAGCCCCAGCATTTT

V gene: TRBV25-1
D gene: TRBD1
clone size: -
J gene: TRBJ1-2
CDR3 protein: CASSEEGDREYGYTF
CDR3 DNA: TGTGCCAGCAGTGAAGAGGGGGACAGAGAGTACGGCTACACCTTC

V gene: TRBV28
D gene: -
clone size: -
J gene: TRBJ1-5
CDR3 protein: CALAGRGNQPQHF
CDR3 DNA: TGTGCCCTAGCCGGGCGTGGCAATCAGCCCCAGCATTTT

V gene: TRBV28
D gene: TRBD2
clone size: -
J gene: TRBJ2-7
CDR3 protein: CASSFLSGGAWEQYF
CDR3 DNA: TGTGCCAGCAGTTTCTTAAGCGGGGGGGCGTGGGAGCAGTACTTC

V gene: TRBV5-6
D gene: -
clone size: -
J gene: TRBJ2-4
CDR3 protein: CASSLWTKGVTLAKNIQYF
CDR3 DNA: TGTGCCAGCAGCCTATGGACCAAGGGGGTGACGCTAGCCAAAAACATTCAGTACTTC

V gene: TRBV15
D gene: -
clone size: once
J gene: TRBJ2-4
CDR3 protein: CATRGQLNIQYF
CDR3 DNA: TGTGCCACCAGAGGACAGTTAAACATTCAGTACTTC

V gene: TRBV18
D gene: TRBD1
clone size: -
J gene: TRBJ2-7
CDR3 protein: CASSPRTGGDYEQYF
CDR3 DNA: TGTGCCAGCTCACCTAGGACAGGGGGCGATTACGAGCAGTACTTC

V gene: TRBV15
D gene: -
clone size: few
J gene: TRBJ2-7
CDR3 protein: CATSRPPYPAGSEQYF
CDR3 DNA: TGTGCCACCAGCAGACCCCCCTACCCCGCCGGGAGCGAGCAGTACTTC

V gene: TRBV28
D gene: TRBD1
clone size: few
J gene: TRBJ2-2
CDR3 protein: CASSSTGTPGELFF
CDR3 DNA: TGTGCCAGCAGTTCGACAGGGACGCCCGGGGAGCTGTTTTTT

V gene: TRBV13
D gene: -
clone size: once
J gene: TRBJ1-2
CDR3 protein: CASSPGFAFLKYGYTF
CDR3 DNA: TGTGCCAGCAGCCCAGGGTTCGCGTTTCTTAAATATGGCTACACCTTC

V gene: TRBV4-1
D gene: TRBD2
clone size: -
J gene: TRBJ2-3
CDR3 protein: CASSQEKRGLAGTDTQYF
CDR3 DNA: TGCGCCAGCAGCCAAGAAAAACGCGGACTAGCTGGGACAGATACGCAGTATTTT

V gene: TRBV10-1
D gene: -
clone size: -
J gene: TRBJ1-4
CDR3 protein: CASPGSGNEKLFF
CDR3 DNA: TGCGCCAGCCCCGGGTCTGGGAATGAAAAACTGTTTTTT

V gene: TRBV19
D gene: TRBD2
clone size: -
J gene: TRBJ2-3
CDR3 protein: CASSIRGVGTSGSYLTDTQYF
CDR3 DNA: TGTGCCAGTAGTATAAGAGGAGTGGGGACTAGCGGGAGTTACCTCACAGATACGCAGTATTTT

V gene: TRBV7-2
D gene: -
clone size: -
J gene: TRBJ2-7
CDR3 protein: CASSLVPGGTYEQYF
CDR3 DNA: TGTGCCAGCAGCTTAGTTCCAGGCGGGACCTACGAGCAGTACTTC

V gene: TRBV11-2
D gene: TRBD1
clone size: -
J gene: TRBJ1-3
CDR3 protein: CASSPGTGEGNTIYF
CDR3 DNA: TGTGCCAGCAGCCCAGGGACAGGGGAAGGAAACACCATATATTTT

V gene: TRBV11-2
D gene: -
clone size: once
J gene: TRBJ2-5
CDR3 protein: CASSLQSGNQETQYF
CDR3 DNA: TGTGCCAGCAGCCTCCAGTCAGGGAACCAAGAGACCCAGTACTTC